This T cell receptor beta chain was captured by sequencing in a study of blood T cells in healthy people across ages. Then a second PCR, running roughly 6 to 12 cycles, was carried out with a sample-barcoded 5' primer and a J-beta primer mix. Using its own MiXCR run on the 5' RACE reads, TCRdb lists one record per CDR3 protein. Seen here are around 820,000 distinct CDR3 sequences, 20% to 25% observed once, and the top ten hold approximately 3.7%. The V gene lost 3 bases and the J gene lost 1 base, with 8 bases spanning the gap. The length of the CDR3 is 13 residues. Germline CDR1 DFQATT, CDR2 SNEGSKA (reference sequence). These records were also assigned to another study, of T cells of mothers and their children.

This clonotype was sampled from a boy aged 5-17 years in good health. This sequence joins TRBV20-1 and TRBJ2-3; the D gene is possibly TRBD1 (5 bases). The source material was blood. The CDR3 loop is CSARWGGTDTQYF. The CDR3 nucleotides read TGCAGTGCTAGGTGGGGCGGCACAGATACGCAGTATTTT.